This TCR beta chain was found in a study of cytomegalovirus exposure and HLA in healthy donors (dated 2017 in TCRdb). The study in broad terms: In an earlier analysis of 450 to 750 of the donors, about 260 Gb of sequence data and about 110 million unique TCR beta sequences from 150 million to 200 million T cells were reported. In an earlier analysis of more than 550 of the donors, high-throughput TCR beta sequencing was used to judge whether each TCR beta V gene segment behaved as functional or pseudogenic. To study patterns of TCR occurrence, a later analysis re-analyzed previously published TCR beta repertoires from around 670 donors and added high-resolution HLA genotyping. In a later genetic analysis, genome-wide SNP genotypes for about 65% of the roughly 670 donors were used, and that subset was treated as a discovery cohort. Donor age, sex, ethnicity and CMV serostatus were compiled alongside the repertoire data. The T cell repertoires of 700 or so subjects were profiled by immunosequencing and related to cytomegalovirus serostatus. HLA typing covered class I and class II loci at four-digit resolution. Every repertoire in the discovery cohort had been generated on one and the same sequencing platform. The study aimed to test whether signatures of past pathogen exposure could be identified by cataloging public T cell receptors. To predict cytomegalovirus infection status, the study combined high-throughput TCR immunosequencing, statistical association of individual TCRs with disease status, and machine learning. An early release that covered roughly 600 HLA-typed donors contained around 300 gigabases of sequencing data and around 85 million unique TCR sequences. On average, roughly 250,000 unique TCR beta nucleotide sequences were sequenced per donor among several hundred genotyped donors of the cohort, with roughly 19% of those sequences being non-productive. Rather than drawing on any new phenotypic data, the later analysis identified candidate immune exposures from TCR beta sequences and the way those sequences occurred across donors. Typing coverage differed by locus: A, B, C, DRB1 and DQB1 were typed in about 629-640 donors, DQA1 in 522, DPA1 in some 600, and DPB1 in 450 to 480. Along with the approximately 700-subject first cohort, a separate validation cohort of over a hundred different subjects was used. Because of strong linkage in the cohort, roughly 5 DR-DQ haplotypes were treated as single units for association and clustering. Of the 300 to 500 genotyped donors, approximately 81% were placed in the genetic ancestry cluster associated with self-reported Caucasian donors.

CDR1 and CDR2 were assigned from the germline V gene as SGHRS and YFSETQ. The junction shows trimming of 4 bases on V and 5 bases on J, and the gene matches do not reach 7 bases of it. CDR3 length: 16 amino acids, cysteine to phenylalanine. Only the CDR3 DNA is retained, 48 bases long and in frame from the first base. The library was prepared using the immunoSEQ multiplex PCR assay. The multiplex PCR relied on a mix of 60 forward primers for TCR Vbeta segments and 13 reverse primers for TCR Jbeta segments. The CDR3 region of rearranged TCR beta genes was amplified from genomic DNA with a multiplex PCR assay. The amplified TCR beta libraries were sequenced on the Illumina HiSeq System as 87-base-pair reads. The original pipeline was this. A later analysis tallied roughly 78 million unique TCR beta chains across the 666 repertoires, and around 10 million of those chains were shared by two or more donors. To remove PCR and sequencing errors, raw reads were error-corrected and collapsed into unique sequences using a nearest-neighbor algorithm that merged closely related sequences. CDR3 sequences were aligned to IMGT reference sequences to assign V, D and J gene segments. For a sequence to be retained, a match of at least six nucleotides to both a V gene segment and a J gene segment was required. Rearrangements were classified as productive when the CDR3 lacked stop codons and remained in frame with V and J, and all other rearrangements were classified as non-productive. Following IMGT convention, CDR3 was defined as the stretch from the second conserved V-encoded cysteine up to the conserved J-encoded phenylalanine. The earlier analysis of roughly 590 of the donors excluded sequences that lacked an unambiguous match to a single V gene segment. An earlier analysis of 450 to 650 of the donors called V segments functional above 56.7% productive rearrangements and segregating when the between-donor standard deviation exceeded 5%. A statistical classification framework was built for diagnosing cytomegalovirus status from the catalog of TCR beta chain sequences. In a later analysis, V and J genes were assigned by comparing TCR nucleotide sequences against IMGT/GENE-DB human TR gene sequences. The TCRdist pipeline was used in a later analysis to assign CDR3 sequences and most-parsimonious VDJ recombination scenarios. A later analysis defined each TCR beta chain by its CDR3 amino acid sequence plus V-gene family, and excluded reads lacking a unique V-gene family. In a later analysis, 450 to 600 highly shared, low-generation-probability nucleotide sequences were removed to address suspected cross-contamination and a sequencing artifact. A later analysis calculated a clonal expansion index for each public chain from normalized within-repertoire ranks of inferred template counts. A later analysis computed generation probabilities with a VDJ recombination model fitted to out-of-frame rearrangements, and checked the results against IGoR. A later analysis scored TCR-TCR, TCR-HLA and TCR-CMV co-occurrence with hypergeometric tests, applying a repertoire-size bias correction to TCR pairs. False discovery rates were estimated in a later analysis by permuting HLA or CMV assignments 20 times. In a later analysis, co-occurring TCRs were grouped using DBSCAN, with TCRdist sequence similarity added in when clustering inside HLA-allele-positive subsets. For co-occurrence clustering, repertoires with fewer than 30,000 or more than 120,000 public chains were excluded, along with five repertoires with anomalous nucleotide sharing. Not all clones reach the TCRdb copy of this immuneACCESS table, which keeps in-frame sequences only. Checked studies attribute under half of the gap to unresolved V genes and leave the rest unexplained. That table gives V, J and clone size, and the DNA gave D and trimming. This sample lists 110,000 to 150,000 clones; about 72% were detected once. About 4.5% of the sample belongs to the ten largest clones.

General study outcomes and caveats: A further reported finding was that TCR beta sequences accurately predicted the HLA-A and HLA-B alleles for most subjects in the first cohort. An association between a missense DCLRE1C variant and V-gene and J-gene trimming of TCR beta chains was found in a later genetic analysis and replicated in an independent cohort. The sequencing pipeline was judged likely to have produced a cluster of highly shared sequence variants as a technical artifact. Because HLA typing was missing for some donors at each locus, association tests included only the typed subset. The authors suggested that the approach could potentially be extended to other disease states and immunological phenotypes. Most TCR sequences were seen in very few donors, while some public TCRs were found in many individuals. In this cohort, only TCR beta chains were sequenced, and detectable features were limited by the absence of alpha or paired-chain data. In a later analysis, TCR association rates were found to vary across HLA loci, with the most associated TCRs seen for DRB1 alleles and the fewest for HLA-C alleles. The classifier was reported to diagnose cytomegalovirus status with high specificity and sensitivity in both the original cohort and the validation cohort. Linkage disequilibrium might explain the correlated functional status among segregating V segments, but an unknown experimental factor could not be excluded. In an earlier analysis of more than 450 of the donors, most TCR beta V segments were observed in productive rearrangements about 87% or about 30% of the time, broadly matching IMGT annotations. For the cohort, immune exposure information was limited to CMV serostatus. Presence/absence analyses assumed roughly uniform sequencing depth across donors, an assumption that may not hold. A later analysis found that HLA-associated TCR beta chains were more clonally expanded and had lower generation probabilities than equally common non-associated chains. The study gave a list of some 150 TCR beta chains associated with cytomegalovirus. The earlier analysis of some 560 of the donors excluded over 15 rarely observed V segments, including chromosome 9 orphons, because counts were too low. Several of the top co-occurrence clusters appeared to be linked to parvovirus B19, influenza, CMV and Epstein-Barr virus, according to a later analysis. In a later analysis, around 17,000 TCR beta sequences were associated with specific HLA alleles at a false discovery rate of 0.05. Most CMV-associated TCR beta chains appeared to be HLA-restricted in a later analysis, and the HLA associations seemed to be driven largely by CMV exposure. In vitro tests confirmed that three of the cytomegalovirus-associated TCR beta chains recognize cytomegalovirus antigens. A later genetic analysis reported fewer N-insertions in productive TCRs among donors in an Asian-associated ancestry cluster than the roughly 620-donor mean. Some IMGT-functional V segments, including TRBV6-2 and TRBV6-3, could not be told apart with the 87-base-pair reads, so those segments were excluded. When HLA alleles, especially DR and DQ, strongly co-occurred, attributing TCR associations to individual alleles was difficult.

The cohort was made up of around 720 healthy bone marrow donors. At the time of sampling, all cohort members were nominally healthy, though unrecorded immune exposures were likely present. The donor was CMV seronegative and was included in the group of a few hundred seronegative cohort members. Each donor provided a peripheral blood sample, and peripheral blood mononuclear cells were used for TCR beta sequencing. The Qiagen DNeasy Blood Extraction Kit was used to extract genomic DNA from the blood cell samples. This clone has a handful of counts. The antigen it binds to is not known. Nothing much larger sits one base from this clone, and base qualities are not available.

The sample was PBMCs. This TCR was recovered from a man in his 60s in good health and CMV-seronegative. The V gene is TRBV5-1 and the J gene is TRBJ2-1, and 12 junctional nucleotides match TRBD2. The nucleotide sequence is TGCGCCAGCAGCCCCCGACTAGCGGGGGCAAACAATGAGCAGTTCTTC. Its amino acids are CASSPRLAGANNEQFF.